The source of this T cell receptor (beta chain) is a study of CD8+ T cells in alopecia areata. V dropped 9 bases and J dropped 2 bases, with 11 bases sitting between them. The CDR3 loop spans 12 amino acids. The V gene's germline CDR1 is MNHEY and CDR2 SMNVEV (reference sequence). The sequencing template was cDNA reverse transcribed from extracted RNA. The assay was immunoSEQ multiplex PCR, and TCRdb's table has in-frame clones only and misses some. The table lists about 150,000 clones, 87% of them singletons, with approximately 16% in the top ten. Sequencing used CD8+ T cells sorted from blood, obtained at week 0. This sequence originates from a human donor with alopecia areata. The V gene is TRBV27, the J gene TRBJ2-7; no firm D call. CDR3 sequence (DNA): TGTGCCAGTCGCGATAGAGCCTACGAGCAGTACTTC. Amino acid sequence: CASRDRAYEQYF.